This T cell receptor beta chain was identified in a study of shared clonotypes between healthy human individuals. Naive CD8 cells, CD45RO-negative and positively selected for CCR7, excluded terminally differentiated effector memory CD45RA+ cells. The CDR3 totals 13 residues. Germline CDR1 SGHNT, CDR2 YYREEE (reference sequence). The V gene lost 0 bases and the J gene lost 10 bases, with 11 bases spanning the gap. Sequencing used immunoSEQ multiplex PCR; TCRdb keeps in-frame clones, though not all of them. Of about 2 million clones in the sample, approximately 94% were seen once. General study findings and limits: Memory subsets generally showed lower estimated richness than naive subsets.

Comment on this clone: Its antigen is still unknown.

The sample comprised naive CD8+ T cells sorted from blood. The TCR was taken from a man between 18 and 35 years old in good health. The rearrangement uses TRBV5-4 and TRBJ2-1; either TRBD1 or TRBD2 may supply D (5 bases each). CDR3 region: CASSLDEGHEQFF. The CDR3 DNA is TGTGCCAGCAGCTTGGACGAGGGGCACGAGCAGTTCTTC.